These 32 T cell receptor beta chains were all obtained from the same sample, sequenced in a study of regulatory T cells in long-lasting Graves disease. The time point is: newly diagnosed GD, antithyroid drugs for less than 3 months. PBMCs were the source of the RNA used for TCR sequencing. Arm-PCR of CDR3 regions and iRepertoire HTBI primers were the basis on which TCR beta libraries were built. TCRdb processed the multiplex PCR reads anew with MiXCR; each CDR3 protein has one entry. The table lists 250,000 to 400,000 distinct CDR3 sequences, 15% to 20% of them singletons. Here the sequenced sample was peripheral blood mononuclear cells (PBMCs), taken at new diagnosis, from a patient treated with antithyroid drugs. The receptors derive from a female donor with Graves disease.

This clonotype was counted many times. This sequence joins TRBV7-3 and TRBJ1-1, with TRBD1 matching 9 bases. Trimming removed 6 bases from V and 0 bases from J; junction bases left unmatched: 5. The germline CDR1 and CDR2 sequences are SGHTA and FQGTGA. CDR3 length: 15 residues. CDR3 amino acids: CASSPTGGMNTEAFF. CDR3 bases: TGTGCCAGCAGTCCGACAGGGGGGATGAACACTGAAGCTTTCTTT.

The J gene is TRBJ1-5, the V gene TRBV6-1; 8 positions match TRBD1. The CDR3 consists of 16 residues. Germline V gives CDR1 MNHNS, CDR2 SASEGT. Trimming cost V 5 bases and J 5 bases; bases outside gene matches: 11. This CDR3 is CASSPSLTGADQPQHF. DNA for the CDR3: TGTGCCAGCAGTCCTTCACTGACAGGGGCGGATCAGCCCCAGCATTTT.

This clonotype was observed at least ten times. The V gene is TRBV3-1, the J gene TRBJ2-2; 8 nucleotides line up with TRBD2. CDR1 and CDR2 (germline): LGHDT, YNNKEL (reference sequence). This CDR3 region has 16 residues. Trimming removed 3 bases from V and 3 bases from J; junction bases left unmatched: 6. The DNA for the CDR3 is TGTGCCAGCAGCCAGGATCTAGCGGGCCACACCGGGGAGCTGTTTTTT. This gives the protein CASSQDLAGHTGELFF.

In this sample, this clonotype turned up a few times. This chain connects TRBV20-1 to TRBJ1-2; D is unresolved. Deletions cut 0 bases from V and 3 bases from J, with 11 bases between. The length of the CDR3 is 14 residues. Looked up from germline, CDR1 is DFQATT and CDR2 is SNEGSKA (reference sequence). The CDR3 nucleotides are TGCAGTGCTAGAGATCATAGGGTTCACTATGGCTACACCTTC. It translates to CSARDHRVHYGYTF.

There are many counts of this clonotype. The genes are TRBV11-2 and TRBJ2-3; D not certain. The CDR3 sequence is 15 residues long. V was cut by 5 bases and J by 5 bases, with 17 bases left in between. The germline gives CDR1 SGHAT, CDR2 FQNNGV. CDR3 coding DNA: TGTGCCAGCAGCGAACCCGGGCCCCCCAGAGATACGCAGTATTTT. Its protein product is CASSEPGPPRDTQYF.

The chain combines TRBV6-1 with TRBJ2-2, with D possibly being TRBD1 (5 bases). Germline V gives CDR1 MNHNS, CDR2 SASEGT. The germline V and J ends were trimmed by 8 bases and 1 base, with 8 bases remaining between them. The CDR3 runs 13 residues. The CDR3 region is CASGRENTGELFF. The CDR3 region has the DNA TGTGCCAGCGGCAGGGAGAACACCGGGGAGCTGTTTTTT.

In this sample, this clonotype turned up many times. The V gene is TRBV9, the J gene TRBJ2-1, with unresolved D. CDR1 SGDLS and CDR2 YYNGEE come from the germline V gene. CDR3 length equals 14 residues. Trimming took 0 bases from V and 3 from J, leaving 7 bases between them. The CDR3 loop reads CASSVAPDYNEQFF. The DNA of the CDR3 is TGTGCCAGCAGCGTAGCCCCAGACTACAATGAGCAGTTCTTC.

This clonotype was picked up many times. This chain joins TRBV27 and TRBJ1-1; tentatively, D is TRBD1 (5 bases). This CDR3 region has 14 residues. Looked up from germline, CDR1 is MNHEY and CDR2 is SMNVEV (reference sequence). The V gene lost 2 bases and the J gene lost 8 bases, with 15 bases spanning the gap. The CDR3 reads CASSLGALRTEAFF. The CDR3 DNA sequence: TGTGCCAGCAGTTTAGGGGCATTAAGAACGGAAGCTTTCTTT.

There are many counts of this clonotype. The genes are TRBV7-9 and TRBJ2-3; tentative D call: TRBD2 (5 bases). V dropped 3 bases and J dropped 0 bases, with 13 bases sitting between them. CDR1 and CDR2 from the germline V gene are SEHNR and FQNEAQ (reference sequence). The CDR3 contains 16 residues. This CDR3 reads CASSFQRPLSTDTQYF. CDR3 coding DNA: TGTGCCAGCAGCTTCCAGCGGCCACTCAGCACAGATACGCAGTATTTT.

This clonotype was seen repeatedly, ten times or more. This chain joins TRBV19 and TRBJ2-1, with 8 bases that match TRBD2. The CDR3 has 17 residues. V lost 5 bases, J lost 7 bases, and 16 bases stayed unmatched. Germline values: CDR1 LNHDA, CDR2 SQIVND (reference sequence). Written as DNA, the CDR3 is TGTGCCAGTAGTTTTCACCCCCAAAAGCGGGAGTTGAATGAGCAGTTCTTC. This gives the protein CASSFHPQKRELNEQFF.

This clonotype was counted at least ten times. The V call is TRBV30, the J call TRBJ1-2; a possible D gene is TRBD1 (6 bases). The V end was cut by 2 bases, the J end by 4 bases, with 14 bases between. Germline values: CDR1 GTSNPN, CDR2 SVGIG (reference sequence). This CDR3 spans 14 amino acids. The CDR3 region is CAWSPRQAGYGYTF. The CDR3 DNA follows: TGTGCCTGGAGTCCCAGACAGGCCGGCTATGGCTACACCTTC.

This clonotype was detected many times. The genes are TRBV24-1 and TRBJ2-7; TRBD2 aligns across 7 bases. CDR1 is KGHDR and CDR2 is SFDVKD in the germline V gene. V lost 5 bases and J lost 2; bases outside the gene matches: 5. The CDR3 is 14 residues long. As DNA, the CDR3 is TGTGCCACCAGTGCCTCGGGGGGAACCTACGAGCAGTACTTC. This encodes CATSASGGTYEQYF.

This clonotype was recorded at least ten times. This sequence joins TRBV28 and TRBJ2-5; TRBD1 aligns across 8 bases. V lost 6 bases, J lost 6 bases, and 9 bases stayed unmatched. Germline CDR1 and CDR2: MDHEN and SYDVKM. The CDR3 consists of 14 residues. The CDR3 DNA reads TGTGCCAGCAGACGAGGACAGGGATCTCAGACCCAGTACTTC. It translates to CASRRGQGSQTQYF.

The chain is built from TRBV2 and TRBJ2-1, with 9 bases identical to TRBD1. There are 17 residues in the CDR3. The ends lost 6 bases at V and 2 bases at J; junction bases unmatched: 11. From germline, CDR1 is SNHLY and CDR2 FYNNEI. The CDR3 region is CASSVTLGQGPYNEQFF. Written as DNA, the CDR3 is TGTGCCAGCAGCGTAACACTCGGACAGGGGCCCTACAATGAGCAGTTCTTC.

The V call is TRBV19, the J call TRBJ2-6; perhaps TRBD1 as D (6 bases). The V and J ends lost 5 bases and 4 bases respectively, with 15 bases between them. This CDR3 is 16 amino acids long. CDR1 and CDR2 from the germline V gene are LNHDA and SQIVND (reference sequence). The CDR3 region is CASSQGLMYGANVLTF. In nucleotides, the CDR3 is TGTGCCAGTAGTCAGGGGCTCATGTACGGGGCCAACGTCCTGACTTTC.

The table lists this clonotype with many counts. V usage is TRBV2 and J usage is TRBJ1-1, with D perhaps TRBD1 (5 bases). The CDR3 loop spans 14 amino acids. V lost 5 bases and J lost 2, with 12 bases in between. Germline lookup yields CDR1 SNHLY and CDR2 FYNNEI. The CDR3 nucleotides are TGTGCCAGCAGTTTGGGGCAGACCAACACTGAAGCTTTCTTT. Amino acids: CASSLGQTNTEAFF.

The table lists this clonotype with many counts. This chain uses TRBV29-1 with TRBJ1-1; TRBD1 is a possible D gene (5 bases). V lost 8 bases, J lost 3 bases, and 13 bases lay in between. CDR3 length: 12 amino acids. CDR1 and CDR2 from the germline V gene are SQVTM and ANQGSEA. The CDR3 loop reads CSCKGRDTEAFF. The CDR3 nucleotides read TGCAGCTGTAAGGGGAGGGACACTGAAGCTTTCTTT. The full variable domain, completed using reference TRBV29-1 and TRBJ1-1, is SAVISQKPSRDICQRGTSLTIQCQVDSQVTMMFWYRQQPGQSLTLIATANQGSEATYESGFVIDKFPISRPNLTFSTLTVSNMSPEDSSIYLCSCKGRDTEAFFGQGTRLTVV.

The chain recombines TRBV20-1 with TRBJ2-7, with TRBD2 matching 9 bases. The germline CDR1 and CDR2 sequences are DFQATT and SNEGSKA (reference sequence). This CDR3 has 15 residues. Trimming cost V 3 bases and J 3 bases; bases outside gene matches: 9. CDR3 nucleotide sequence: TGCAGTGCTAGCAGGGGGGGGACTAGCCGCTACGAGCAGTACTTC. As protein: CSASRGGTSRYEQYF.

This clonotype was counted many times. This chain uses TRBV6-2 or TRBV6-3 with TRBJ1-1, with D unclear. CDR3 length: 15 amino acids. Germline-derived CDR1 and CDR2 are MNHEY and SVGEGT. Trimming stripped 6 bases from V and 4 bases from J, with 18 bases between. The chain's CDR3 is CASSPAGGRTTEAFF. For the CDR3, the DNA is TGTGCCAGCAGCCCTGCCGGAGGGAGGACCACTGAAGCTTTCTTT.

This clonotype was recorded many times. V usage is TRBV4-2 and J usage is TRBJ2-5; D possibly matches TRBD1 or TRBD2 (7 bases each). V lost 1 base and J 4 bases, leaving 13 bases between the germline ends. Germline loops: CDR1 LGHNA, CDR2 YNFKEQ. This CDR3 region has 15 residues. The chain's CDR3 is CASSQAGRGGETQYF. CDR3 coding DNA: TGTGCCAGCAGCCAAGCGGGCAGGGGGGGAGAGACCCAGTACTTC.

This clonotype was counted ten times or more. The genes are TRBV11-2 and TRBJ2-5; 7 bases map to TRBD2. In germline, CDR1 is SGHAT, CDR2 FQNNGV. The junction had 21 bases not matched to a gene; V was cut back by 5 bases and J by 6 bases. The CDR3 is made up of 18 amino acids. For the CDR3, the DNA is TGTGCCAGCAGCAAGGACGGAAGCGGGGAGCCTGGGAGGAAGACCCAGTACTTC. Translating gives CASSKDGSGEPGRKTQYF.

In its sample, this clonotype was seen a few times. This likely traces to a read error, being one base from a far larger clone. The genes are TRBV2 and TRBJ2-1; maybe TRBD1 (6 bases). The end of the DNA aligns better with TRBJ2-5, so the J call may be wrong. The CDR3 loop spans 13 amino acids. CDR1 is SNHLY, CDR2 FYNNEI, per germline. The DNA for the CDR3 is TGTGCCAGCAGGGATACAGGGTACGAGACCCAGTACTTC. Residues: CASRDTGYETQYF.

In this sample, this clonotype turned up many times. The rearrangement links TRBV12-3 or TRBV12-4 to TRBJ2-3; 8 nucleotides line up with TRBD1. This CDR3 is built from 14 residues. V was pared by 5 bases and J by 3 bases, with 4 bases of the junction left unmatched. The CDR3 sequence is CASSLRQGTDTQYF. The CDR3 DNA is TGTGCCAGCAGTCTAAGACAGGGGACAGATACGCAGTATTTT.

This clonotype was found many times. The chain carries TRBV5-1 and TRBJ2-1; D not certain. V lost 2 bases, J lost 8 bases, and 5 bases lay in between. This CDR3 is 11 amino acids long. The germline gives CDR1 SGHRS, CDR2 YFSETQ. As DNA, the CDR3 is TGCGCCAGCAGCTTTACAGATGAGCAGTTCTTC. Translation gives CASSFTDEQFF.

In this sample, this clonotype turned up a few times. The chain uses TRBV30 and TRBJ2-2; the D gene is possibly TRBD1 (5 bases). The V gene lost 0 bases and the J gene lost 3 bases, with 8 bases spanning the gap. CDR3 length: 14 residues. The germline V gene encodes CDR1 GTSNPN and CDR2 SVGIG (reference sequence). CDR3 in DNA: TGTGCCTGGAGTGTACCCAGGGACACCGGGGAGCTGTTTTTT. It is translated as CAWSVPRDTGELFF.

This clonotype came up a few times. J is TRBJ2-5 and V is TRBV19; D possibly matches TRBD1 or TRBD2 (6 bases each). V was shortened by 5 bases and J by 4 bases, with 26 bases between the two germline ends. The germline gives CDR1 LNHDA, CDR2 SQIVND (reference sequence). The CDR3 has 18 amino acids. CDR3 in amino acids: CASSPLKPGPWGAETQYF. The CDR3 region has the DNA TGTGCCAGTAGTCCCCTTAAACCGGGACCCTGGGGGGCAGAGACCCAGTACTTC.

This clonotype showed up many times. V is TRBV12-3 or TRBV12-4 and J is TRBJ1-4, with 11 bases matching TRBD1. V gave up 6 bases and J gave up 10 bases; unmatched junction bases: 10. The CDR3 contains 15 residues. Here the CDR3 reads CASSPRTGGEGKLFF. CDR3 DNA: TGTGCCAGCAGCCCGAGGACAGGGGGCGAAGGAAAACTGTTTTTT.

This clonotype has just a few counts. The chain's CDR3 is CASSLRLRTGSNTGELFF. The CDR3 nucleotides are TGCGCCAGCAGCTTGAGGTTGAGGACAGGGTCTAACACCGGGGAGCTGTTTTTT. The chain carries TRBV5-1 and TRBJ2-2; TRBD1 agrees at 8 bases. From germline, CDR1 is SGHRS and CDR2 YFSETQ. CDR3 length: 18 amino acids. V gave up 1 base and J gave up 2 bases; unmatched junction bases: 10. The full variable domain, rest sourced from reference TRBV5-1 and TRBJ2-2, is KAGVTQTPRYLIKTRGQQVTLSCSPISGHRSVSWYQQTPGQGLQFLFEYFSETQRNKGNFPGRFSGRQFSNSRSEMNVSTLELGDSALYLCASSLRLRTGSNTGELFFGEGSRLTVL.

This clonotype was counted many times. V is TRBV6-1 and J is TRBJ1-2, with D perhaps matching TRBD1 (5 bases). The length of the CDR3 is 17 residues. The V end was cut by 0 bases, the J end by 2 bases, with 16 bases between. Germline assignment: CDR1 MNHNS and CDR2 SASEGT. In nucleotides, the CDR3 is TGTGCCAGCAGTGAAGCGGGGGGTCCCTACTACAACTATGGCTACACCTTC. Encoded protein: CASSEAGGPYYNYGYTF.

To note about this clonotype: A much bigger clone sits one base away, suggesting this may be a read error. CDR3 sequence (DNA): TGTGCCTGGAGTGCTTGCCAACAGGGGCCCTACGAGCAGTACTTC. Its protein is CAWSACQQGPYEQYF. The gene calls are TRBV30 and TRBJ2-7, with 7 bases lining up with TRBD1. The CDR3 runs to 15 residues. Trimming removed 1 base from V and 2 bases from J; junction bases left unmatched: 8. CDR1 is GTSNPN and CDR2 is SVGIG in the germline V gene (reference sequence).

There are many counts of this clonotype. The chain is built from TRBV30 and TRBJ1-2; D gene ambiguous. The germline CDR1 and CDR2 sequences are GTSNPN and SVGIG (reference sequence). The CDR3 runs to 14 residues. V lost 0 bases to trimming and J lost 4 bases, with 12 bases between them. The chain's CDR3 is CAWSVISGSYGYTF. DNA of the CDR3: TGTGCCTGGAGTGTGATCTCAGGTTCCTATGGCTACACCTTC.

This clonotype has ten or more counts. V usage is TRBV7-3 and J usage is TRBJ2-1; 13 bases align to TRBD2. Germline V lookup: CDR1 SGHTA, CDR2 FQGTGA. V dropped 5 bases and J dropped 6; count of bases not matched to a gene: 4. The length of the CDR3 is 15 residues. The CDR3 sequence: CASSPGLAGLNEQFF. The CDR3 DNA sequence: TGTGCCAGCAGCCCGGGACTAGCGGGACTCAATGAGCAGTTCTTC.